The T cell receptor (beta chain) under discussion was sequenced for a study of blood T cell repertoires in COVID-19. Study summary: Material from acute and convalescent COVID-19 was sourced from the United States, Italy and Spain. The analysed material was cDNA or gDNA that came from T cells, B-cell-depleted T cells, or PBMCs.

During active infection, Seattle patients enrolled and were then monitored through disease. Authors' data handling: Reference gene primers were amplified, and this amplification served to estimate nucleated cell counts. The method was immunoSEQ multiplex PCR; TCRdb's version includes in-frame clones alone and lacks a portion of them. V and J calls and clone size come straight from that table; D and trimming were deduced from the DNA. The sample has a few hundred thousand clones, around 82% seen once. This clonotype was obtained from a human donor with COVID-19, enrolled during active disease. The donor label of this sample is uncertain. Sequences were obtained from peripheral blood.

DNA of the CDR3: TGTGCCAGCAGCCCTAGCGGGAGCCTTTACGAGCAGTACTTC. As protein: CASSPSGSLYEQYF. The chain carries TRBV7-9 and TRBJ2-7, with 10 nucleotides matching TRBD2. The length of the CDR3 is 14 residues. The V gene's germline CDR1 is SEHNR and CDR2 FQNEAQ (reference sequence). Trimming took 5 bases from V and 4 from J; bases not matched to a gene: 5.